The 22 T cell receptor beta chains reported below all come from one sample, sequenced in a study of T cells in Graves' hyperthyroidism and ophthalmopathy. Amplified TCR beta CDR3 regions came from RNA transcripts. When the TCR CDR3 underwent first-round RT-PCR, the HTBI primer set was used. TCRdb itself ran the multiplex PCR reads through MiXCR, one entry per CDR3 protein. Of 550,000 to 850,000 distinct CDR3 sequences in the sample, under 20% were seen once. The sample taken for sequencing was blood. The receptor set was obtained from a woman aged 50 to 60 with Graves' hyperthyroidism that later progressed to Graves' ophthalmopathy.

This clonotype was found many times. One end of the junction is discordant with germline, which a read error may explain. V usage is TRBV19 and J usage is TRBJ2-7; 7 bases are a match to TRBD1. Germline V gene data show CDR1 as LNHDA and CDR2 as SQIVND (reference sequence). The CDR3 is made up of 14 amino acids. CDR3 protein: CASRFRDSSYEQYF. CDR3 bases: TGCGCCAGCAGATTTAGGGACAGCTCCTACGAGCAGTACTTC.

This clonotype was counted at least ten times. This rearrangement joins TRBV3-1 to TRBJ2-3, with 12 bases identical to TRBD1. Germline values: CDR1 LGHDT, CDR2 YNNKEL (reference sequence). CDR3 length: 15 amino acids. Losses at the gene ends were 4 bases for V and 4 bases for J; bases not matched to a gene: 3. CDR3 sequence reads: CASSPRDRGPDTQYF. The CDR3 nucleotides are TGTGCCAGCAGCCCCCGGGACAGGGGGCCAGATACGCAGTATTTT.

The chain employs TRBV6-1 and TRBJ2-7; D gene unclear. The CDR3 is 14 residues long. The germline V gene encodes CDR1 MNHNS and CDR2 SASEGT. V lost 1 base and J 0 bases, leaving 7 bases between the germline ends. CDR3 coding DNA: TGTGCCAGCAGTGAAGGCGTCAGCTCCTACGAGCAGTACTTC. Its protein product is CASSEGVSSYEQYF.

The gene calls are TRBV13 and TRBJ2-3; D is uncertain. The V and J ends lost 5 bases and 2 bases respectively, with 8 bases between them. CDR1 and CDR2 from the germline V gene are PRHDT and FYEKMQ (reference sequence). The CDR3 covers 13 residues. CDR3 bases: TGTGCCAGCAGCGTAGATGTCACAGATACGCAGTATTTT. Its translation: CASSVDVTDTQYF.

This clonotype was seen only a few times. The V and J genes are TRBV6-1 and TRBJ1-4; possible D gene TRBD1, 6 bases. The CDR3 is 15 residues long. Germline V gene sequence: CDR1 MNHNS, CDR2 SASEGT. The V end lost 6 bases, the J end lost 2 bases, and 13 bases lay between the germline ends. This CDR3 is CASRGYRATNEKLFF. CDR3 sequence (DNA): TGTGCCAGCAGGGGTTACAGGGCCACTAATGAAAAACTGTTTTTT.

The chain uses TRBV20-1 and TRBJ2-5, with 10 bases matching TRBD2. Germline V gene lookup returns CDR1 DFQATT and CDR2 SNEGSKA (reference sequence). The junction had 1 base not matched to a gene; V was cut back by 1 base and J by 2 bases. This CDR3 spans 14 amino acids. The CDR3 protein is CSARGSGGQETQYF. The DNA for the CDR3 is TGCAGTGCTAGAGGTAGCGGGGGGCAAGAGACCCAGTACTTC.

This clonotype showed up many times. The chain is built from TRBV29-1 and TRBJ1-2; a weak D match, TRBD1 (5 bases). Trimming stripped 2 bases from V and 4 bases from J, with 8 bases between. The CDR3 spans 12 residues. Germline V gene lookup returns CDR1 SQVTM and CDR2 ANQGSEA. DNA for the CDR3: TGCAGCGTTGAACAGGGACCCTATGGCTACACCTTC. It is translated as CSVEQGPYGYTF.

The chain is built from TRBV15 and TRBJ2-3; maybe TRBD2 (5 bases). CDR3 length: 14 amino acids. The germline gives CDR1 LNHNV, CDR2 YYDKDF (reference sequence). Trimming stripped 8 bases from V and 0 bases from J, with 12 bases between. The chain's CDR3 is CATRLLASTDTQYF. The DNA of the CDR3 is TGTGCCACCCGACTATTGGCTAGCACAGATACGCAGTATTTT. The full variable domain, with the rest looked up from reference TRBV15 and TRBJ2-3, is DAMVIQNPRYQVTQFGKPVTLSCSQTLNHNVMYWYQQKSSQAPKLLFHYYDKDFNNEADTPDNFQSRRPNTSFCFLDIRSPGLGDTAMYLCATRLLASTDTQYFGPGTRLTVL.

This clonotype has more than one count but fewer than ten. V is TRBV5-1 and J is TRBJ1-4, with 7 positions matching TRBD1. This CDR3 has 19 residues. Germline V lookup: CDR1 SGHRS, CDR2 YFSETQ. Trimming cost V 4 bases and J 8 bases; bases outside gene matches: 23. CDR3 region: CASSRDPNRGRPMGEKLFF. CDR3 DNA sequence: TGCGCCAGCAGCCGAGATCCAAACAGGGGTCGGCCGATGGGGGAAAAACTGTTTTTT.

The chain uses TRBV12-3 or TRBV12-4 and TRBJ2-5; TRBD1 agrees at 7 bases. Trimming at V came to 7 bases and at J to 4 bases, leaving 18 bases not matched to a gene. CDR3 length: 17 residues. The chain's CDR3 is CASTPTTGKDVGETQYF. CDR3 DNA sequence: TGTGCCAGCACCCCCACGACAGGGAAGGACGTCGGAGAGACCCAGTACTTC.

The chain joins TRBV27 to TRBJ1-3; TRBD1 matches at 7 bases. V shed 0 bases and J 5 bases; nucleotides not matched to a gene: 13. This CDR3 contains 18 residues. Germline V gene sequence: CDR1 MNHEY, CDR2 SMNVEV (reference sequence). For the CDR3, the DNA is TGTGCCAGCAGTTTATCGTACCAGGGGGGCCCCCCCCGAAACACCATATATTTT. Protein product: CASSLSYQGGPPRNTIYF.

This clonotype appeared a few times. This chain connects TRBV2 to TRBJ2-2, with 7 bases matching TRBD1. The germline gives CDR1 SNHLY, CDR2 FYNNEI. This CDR3 has 15 residues. V was pared by 6 bases and J by 3 bases, with 7 bases of the junction left unmatched. CDR3 protein: CASSPGRGHTGELFF. CDR3 in DNA: TGTGCCAGCAGCCCGGGTAGGGGGCACACCGGGGAGCTGTTTTTT.

This clonotype was detected a few times. The V and J genes are TRBV19 and TRBJ1-6; 9 bases align to TRBD1. The length of the CDR3 is 16 residues. Looked up from germline, CDR1 is LNHDA and CDR2 is SQIVND (reference sequence). Trimming at V came to 5 bases and at J to 14 bases, leaving 16 bases not matched to a gene. The CDR3 nucleotides are TGTGCCAGTAGTGACACGGGACAGGGTGGGGGTATAGCCCTCCACTTT. As protein: CASSDTGQGGGIALHF.

This chain connects TRBV5-1 to TRBJ2-3; 8 bases fit TRBD2. This CDR3 contains 18 residues. With V trimmed by 4 bases and J by 5 bases, 18 bases remained unmatched. The germline gives CDR1 SGHRS, CDR2 YFSETQ. The CDR3 DNA sequence: TGCGCCAGCAGCCCCTCTTTGGCGGGGGGCCCCCCCAGAGATACGCAGTATTTT. Residues: CASSPSLAGGPPRDTQYF.

The chain employs TRBV12-5 and TRBJ1-2; no firm D call. The CDR3 is 14 amino acids. V was trimmed by 5 bases and J by 0 bases, leaving 10 bases between them. Looked up from germline, CDR1 is LGHNT and CDR2 is FRNRAP. The chain's CDR3 is CASGPLEANYGYTF. CDR3 nucleotides: TGTGCTAGTGGTCCTCTAGAAGCTAACTATGGCTACACCTTC. Complete variable domain (other parts from reference TRBV12-5 and TRBJ1-2): DARVTQTPRHKVTEMGQEVTMRCQPILGHNTVFWYRQTMMQGLELLAYFRNRAPLDDSGMPKDRFSAEMPDATLATLKIQPSEPRDSAVYFCASGPLEANYGYTFGSGTRLTVV.

The chain employs TRBV20-1 and TRBJ1-6; TRBD1 matches 7 bases. Germline V lookup: CDR1 DFQATT, CDR2 SNEGSKA (reference sequence). V dropped 0 bases and J dropped 8; count of bases not matched to a gene: 4. The CDR3 has 14 residues. In DNA, the CDR3 is TGCAGTGCTAGAGAGGGGACAGTGGATTCACCCCTCCACTTT. Protein sequence: CSAREGTVDSPLHF.

On this clonotype: A much larger clone is a single base away; this may be a read error. CDR3 bases: TGTGCCAGCACCCTAGGCAGGGCTAGCCACGAGCAGTACTTC. Translated, it gives CASTLGRASHEQYF. The chain recombines TRBV12-3 or TRBV12-4 with TRBJ2-7, with D possibly being TRBD1 or TRBD2 (5 bases each). V was pared by 7 bases and J by 5 bases, with 18 bases between. The CDR3 is made up of 14 amino acids.

J is TRBJ2-1 and V is TRBV7-9; D gene ambiguous. V was shortened by 5 bases and J by 8 bases, with 22 bases between the two germline ends. The length of the CDR3 is 16 residues. Germline CDR1 reads SEHNR; CDR2 reads FQNEAQ (reference sequence). CDR3 residues: CASSRFTTPESDEQFF. The CDR3, as DNA: TGTGCCAGCAGCCGCTTTACGACCCCCGAGTCAGATGAGCAGTTCTTC.

This clonotype was counted only a few times. The chain employs TRBV6-1 and TRBJ2-5; 8 bases line up with TRBD2. Germline CDR1 and CDR2: MNHNS and SASEGT. Trimming took 7 bases from V and 4 from J; bases not matched to a gene: 5. The CDR3 has 13 amino acids. The CDR3 DNA follows: TGTGCCAGCATCCGGGGGGGGCGAGAGACCCAGTACTTC. Amino acid sequence: CASIRGGRETQYF.

This clonotype has just a few counts. The V call is TRBV10-3, the J call TRBJ1-2; D perhaps matches TRBD1 (6 bases). CDR1 and CDR2 (germline): ENHRY, SYGVKD. Trimming took off 4 bases at V and 3 bases at J, with 18 bases between the two ends. The CDR3 consists of 16 residues. CDR3 sequence reads: CAISAITGGADYGYTF. The CDR3, as DNA: TGTGCCATCAGTGCAATTACGGGGGGCGCTGACTATGGCTACACCTTC.

The V gene is TRBV19, the J gene TRBJ1-2; no clear D gene. Germline V CDR1 and CDR2: LNHDA, SQIVND (reference sequence). The CDR3 spans 13 residues. V lost 7 bases and J lost 8, with 17 bases in between. The CDR3 protein is CASISLGFGGYTF. CDR3 nucleotide sequence: TGTGCCAGTATCTCCCTTGGGTTTGGCGGCTACACCTTC.

The chain has TRBV6-1 and TRBJ2-7; maybe TRBD2 (5 bases). The CDR3 is 14 amino acids. The germline gives CDR1 MNHNS, CDR2 SASEGT. Deletions cut 7 bases from V and 0 bases from J, with 13 bases between. The CDR3 bases are TGTGCCAGCAACGTCCGCGGGTACTCCTACGAGCAGTACTTC. This codes for CASNVRGYSYEQYF.